A selection of T cell receptor beta chains follows, all from one sample in a study of blood T cell repertoires in COVID-19. Clones were read by immunoSEQ multiplex PCR, and TCRdb kept only the in-frame ones, dropping some. The sample holds fewer than 300,000 clones, approximately 84% seen once. Specimen: peripheral blood. The receptors derive from a person between 65 and 79 years old with COVID-19, enrolled during active disease. The CDR3 runs from the conserved cysteine through the conserved F or W. The D gene is left open where the match is weak. A clone size is listed for some rows: how often the clone was seen (once, few, many), or a class if it is expanded.

DNA,CDR3,size,V,J,D
TGTGCCAGCAGCCAGGTGGCCGACACTGAAGCTTTCTTT,CASSQVADTEAFF,-,TRBV11-3,TRBJ1-1,-
TGTGCCAGCAGCTTATGGGGACAAGCTTCAGAGACCCAGTACTTC,CASSLWGQASETQYF,-,TRBV7-3,TRBJ2-5,-
TGTGCCAGCAGCCAGTCCGGGTTGAGTTCCGGGGAGCTGTTTTTT,CASSQSGLSSGELFF,-,TRBV11-2,TRBJ2-2,-
TGTGCCAGCAGTTACGCGGGACAGGGACCTGGAAACACCATATATTTT,CASSYAGQGPGNTIYF,-,TRBV6-2/TRBV6-3,TRBJ1-3,TRBD1
TGTGCCAGCAGCAGCGGCCGCCCCTACGAGCAGTACTTC,CASSSGRPYEQYF,-,TRBV11-2,TRBJ2-7,-
TGTGCCAGCAGCAAGGGACAGGGGGCTTTCTTT,CASSKGQGAFF,-,TRBV7-8,TRBJ1-1,TRBD1
TGTGCCAGCAGCCTCCCTGGGCAGCAAGAGACCCAGTACTTC,CASSLPGQQETQYF,-,TRBV5-6,TRBJ2-5,-
TGTGCCAGCAGCTCACCGGGACAGGGTTATGGAAACACCATATATTTT,CASSSPGQGYGNTIYF,-,TRBV7-9,TRBJ1-3,TRBD1
TGTGCCAGTAGTATAAGGAGACAGGGGGTCACTTTTGAAGCTTTCTTT,CASSIRRQGVTFEAFF,few,TRBV19,TRBJ1-1,TRBD1
TGTGCCAGCAGTTTATTTGGACTAGGAACCTACGAGCAGTACTTC,CASSLFGLGTYEQYF,-,TRBV28,TRBJ2-7,TRBD2
TGTGCCAGCAGTTTCCCTTCGGGGGAGCAAGAGACCCAGTACTTC,CASSFPSGEQETQYF,-,TRBV28,TRBJ2-5,-
TGTGCCAGCAGCGTTCGAACTAGCGGGAGCCTCACAGATACGCAGTATTTT,CASSVRTSGSLTDTQYF,few,TRBV9,TRBJ2-3,TRBD2
TGTGCCAGCAGGCCGACCACAGAGCCCCACTATGGCTACACCTTC,CASRPTTEPHYGYTF,-,TRBV6-5,TRBJ1-2,-
TGTGCCAGCAGCGGAGATGGGGGCTTATATGGCTACACCTTC,CASSGDGGLYGYTF,-,TRBV2,TRBJ1-2,-
TGTGCCAGCAGCGTACAGGGTAAGGGTGAAGGCTACACCTTC,CASSVQGKGEGYTF,-,TRBV5-5,TRBJ1-2,-
TGTGCCAGCAGCTTATCACAGGGGATCCACGAGCAGTACTTC,CASSLSQGIHEQYF,-,TRBV7-2,TRBJ2-7,TRBD1
TGTGCCAGCAGGGGAGTAGGCGAGGTTTCACCCCTCCACTTT,CASRGVGEVSPLHF,-,TRBV3-1/TRBV3-2,TRBJ1-6,-
TGCGCCAGCAGGAAATCGGACAGGGGTTTTCTGCCCCTCCACTTT,CASRKSDRGFLPLHF,-,TRBV23-1,TRBJ1-6,TRBD1
TGTGCCAGCAGTGGGGGGGGCGCCAAAAACATTCAGTACTTC,CASSGGGAKNIQYF,-,TRBV28,TRBJ2-4,-
TGTGCCAGCAGCCCCGCGCCGGGAACAGGGGGTCAGCCCCAGCATTTT,CASSPAPGTGGQPQHF,-,TRBV28,TRBJ1-5,TRBD1
TGCGCCAGCAGCTTTTTGTCTTATGAGCAGTTCTTC,CASSFLSYEQFF,few,TRBV5-1,TRBJ2-1,-
TGTGCCAGCAGTTTCGGAGGGGAGCAGTACTTC,CASSFGGEQYF,few,TRBV27,TRBJ2-7,-
TGTGCCAGCAGTGTCGTCCAGGGTGGTCGCGAGCAGTACTTC,CASSVVQGGREQYF,-,TRBV2,TRBJ2-7,-
TGTGCCAAAAGACTAGCGGGAGGGAATACGCAGTATTTT,CAKRLAGGNTQYF,-,TRBV2,TRBJ2-3,TRBD2
TGTGCCAGCAGTGAGGAAGCGGGAGTTTCGGCCGGGGAGCTGTTTTTT,CASSEEAGVSAGELFF,few,TRBV6-4,TRBJ2-2,TRBD2
TGTGCCATCAGTGAGTCCCCTTCTCCCTATGGCTACACCTTC,CAISESPSPYGYTF,-,TRBV10-3,TRBJ1-2,-
TGTGCCAGCAGTGAGGATAGCGGGGTGGATGAGCAGTTCTTC,CASSEDSGVDEQFF,-,TRBV6-4,TRBJ2-1,TRBD2
TGTGCCAGCAGCATTTCGACAGGGCTAAAAAACTCTGGAAACACCATATATTTT,CASSISTGLKNSGNTIYF,-,TRBV7-9,TRBJ1-3,TRBD1
TGCGCCAGCAGCTTGGGGCCCACAGATACGCAGTATTTT,CASSLGPTDTQYF,-,TRBV5-1,TRBJ2-3,-
TGTGCCAGCAGCTCCCTGACTAGCCTGGGTGCAGATACGCAGTATTTT,CASSSLTSLGADTQYF,-,TRBV13,TRBJ2-3,TRBD2
TGTGCCAGCAGCTTAGGCGGGGGGTACTACGAGCAGTACTTC,CASSLGGGYYEQYF,-,TRBV7-9,TRBJ2-7,TRBD2
TGTGCCAGCAGCCAAGACTTAGGGGCCGAGCAGTACTTC,CASSQDLGAEQYF,-,TRBV3-1/TRBV3-2,TRBJ2-7,-
TGTGCCAGCAGTGATTGGGACAGGGGGCATGGCTACACCTTC,CASSDWDRGHGYTF,-,TRBV2,TRBJ1-2,TRBD1
TGTGCCAGCAGCTTAGCGCTTCGAGATCAGCCCCAGCATTTT,CASSLALRDQPQHF,-,TRBV7-8,TRBJ1-5,-
TGTGCCAGCAGTAGACAGGGGAGTACCGAGCAGTACTTC,CASSRQGSTEQYF,-,TRBV25-1,TRBJ2-7,TRBD1
TGTGCCAGCAGCTTAACGGGGCGAGGGGAGCTGTTTTTT,CASSLTGRGELFF,-,TRBV7-3,TRBJ2-2,-
TGTGCCAGCAGCCAGACTAGTAAACAAGAGACCCAGTACTTC,CASSQTSKQETQYF,-,TRBV7-7,TRBJ2-5,-
TGTGCCAGCTCACCTCCCTCGACAGGGTCGCGGGGCTACACCTTC,CASSPPSTGSRGYTF,-,TRBV18,TRBJ1-2,TRBD1
TGTGCCAGTGGCGCACCGGGACACTACGAGCAGTACTTC,CASGAPGHYEQYF,once,TRBV19,TRBJ2-7,-
TGTGCCAGCAGGGGGACAGGGGTTAGCTATGGCTACACCTTC,CASRGTGVSYGYTF,-,TRBV28,TRBJ1-2,TRBD1
TGTGCCAGCAGCTTAGATCGGGCGAGAGGGATGTTCGAGCAGTACTTC,CASSLDRARGMFEQYF,once,TRBV7-2,TRBJ2-7,-
TGTGCCAGCCGACCAGGGGGAGGCACAGATACGCAGTATTTT,CASRPGGGTDTQYF,-,TRBV18,TRBJ2-3,TRBD1
TGTGCCAGCAGTTTAGGGGGACAAGATAATGAAAAACTGTTTTTT,CASSLGGQDNEKLFF,-,TRBV28,TRBJ1-4,-